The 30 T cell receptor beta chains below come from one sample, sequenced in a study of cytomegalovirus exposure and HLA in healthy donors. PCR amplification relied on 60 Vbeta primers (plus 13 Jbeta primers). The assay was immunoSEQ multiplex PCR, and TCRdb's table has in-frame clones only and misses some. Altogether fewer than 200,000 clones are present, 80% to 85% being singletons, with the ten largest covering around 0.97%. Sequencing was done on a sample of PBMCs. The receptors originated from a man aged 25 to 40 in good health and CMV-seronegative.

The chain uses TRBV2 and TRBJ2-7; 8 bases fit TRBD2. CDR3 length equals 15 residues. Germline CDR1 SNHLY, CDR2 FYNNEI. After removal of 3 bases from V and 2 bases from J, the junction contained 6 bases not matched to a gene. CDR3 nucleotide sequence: TGTGCCAGCAGTGACCGAGCGGGAGTACCCTACGAGCAGTACTTC. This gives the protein CASSDRAGVPYEQYF.

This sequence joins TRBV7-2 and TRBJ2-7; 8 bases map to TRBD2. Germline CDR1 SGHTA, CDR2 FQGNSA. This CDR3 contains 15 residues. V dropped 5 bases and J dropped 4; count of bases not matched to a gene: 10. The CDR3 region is CASSPGAGVRYEQYF. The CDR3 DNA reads TGTGCCAGCAGCCCCGGAGCGGGGGTAAGATACGAGCAGTACTTC. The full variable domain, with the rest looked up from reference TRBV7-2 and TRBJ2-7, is GAGVSQSPSNKVTEKGKDVELRCDPISGHTALYWYRQSLGQGLEFLIYFQGNSAPDKSGLPSDRFSAERTGGSVSTLTIQRTQQEDSAVYLCASSPGAGVRYEQYFGPGTRLTVT.

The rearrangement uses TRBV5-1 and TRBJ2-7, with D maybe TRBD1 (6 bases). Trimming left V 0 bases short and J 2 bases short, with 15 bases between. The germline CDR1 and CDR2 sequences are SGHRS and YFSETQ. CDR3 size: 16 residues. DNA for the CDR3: TGCGCCAGCAGCTTGGCTGGATCTACAGGGACCTACGAGCAGTACTTC. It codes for CASSLAGSTGTYEQYF.

As DNA, the CDR3 is TGTGCCATCAGTGACAGGACTAGCGGGAGTGACTACAATGAGCAGTTCTTC. Translation gives CAISDRTSGSDYNEQFF. The rearrangement links TRBV10-3 to TRBJ2-1, with 13 bases matching TRBD2. After removal of 3 bases from V and 3 bases from J, the junction contained 5 bases not matched to a gene. Germline V gene lookup returns CDR1 ENHRY and CDR2 SYGVKD. The CDR3 extends over 17 amino acids.

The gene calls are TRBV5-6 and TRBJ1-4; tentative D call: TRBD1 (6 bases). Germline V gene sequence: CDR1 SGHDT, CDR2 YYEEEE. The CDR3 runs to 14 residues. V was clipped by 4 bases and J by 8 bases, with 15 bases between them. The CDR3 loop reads CASSPGHSEEKLFF. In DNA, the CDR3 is TGTGCCAGCAGCCCGGGACATTCCGAGGAAAAACTGTTTTTT.

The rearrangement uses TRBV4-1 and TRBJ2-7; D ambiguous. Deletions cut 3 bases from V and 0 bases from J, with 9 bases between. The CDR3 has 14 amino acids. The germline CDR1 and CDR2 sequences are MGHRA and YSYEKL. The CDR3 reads CASSQEQSSYEQYF. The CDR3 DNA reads TGCGCCAGCAGCCAGGAACAGAGCTCCTACGAGCAGTACTTC.

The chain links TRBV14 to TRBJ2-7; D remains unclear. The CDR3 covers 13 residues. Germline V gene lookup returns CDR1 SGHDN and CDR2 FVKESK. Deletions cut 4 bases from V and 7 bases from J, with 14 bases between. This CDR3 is CASSPRYSREQYF. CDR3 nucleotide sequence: TGTGCCAGCAGCCCGAGATACAGTCGAGAGCAGTACTTC.

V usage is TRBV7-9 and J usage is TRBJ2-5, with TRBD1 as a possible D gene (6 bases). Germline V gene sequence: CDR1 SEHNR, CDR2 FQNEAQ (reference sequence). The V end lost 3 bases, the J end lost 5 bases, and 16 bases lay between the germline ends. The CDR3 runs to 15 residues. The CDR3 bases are TGTGCCAGCAGCTTCCTTACCGCAGGGGCCGAGACCCAGTACTTC. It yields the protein CASSFLTAGAETQYF. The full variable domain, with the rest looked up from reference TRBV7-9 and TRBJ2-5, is DTGVSQNPRHKITKRGQNVTFRCDPISEHNRLYWYRQTLGQGPEFLTYFQNEAQLEKSRLLSDRFSAERPKGSFSTLEIQRTEQGDSAMYLCASSFLTAGAETQYFGPGTRLLVL.

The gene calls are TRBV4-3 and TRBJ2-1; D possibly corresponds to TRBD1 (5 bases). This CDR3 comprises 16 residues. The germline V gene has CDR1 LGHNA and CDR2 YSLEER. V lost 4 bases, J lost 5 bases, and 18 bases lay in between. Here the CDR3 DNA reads TGCGCCAGCAGCCCATCCCGGCAGGGTTATGACAATGAGCAGTTCTTC. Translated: CASSPSRQGYDNEQFF.

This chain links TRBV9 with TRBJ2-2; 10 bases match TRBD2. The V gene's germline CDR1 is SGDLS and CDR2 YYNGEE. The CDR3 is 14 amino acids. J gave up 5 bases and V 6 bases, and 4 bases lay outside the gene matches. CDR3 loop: CASMPSGSTGELFF. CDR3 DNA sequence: TGTGCCAGCATGCCTAGCGGGAGTACCGGGGAGCTGTTTTTT.

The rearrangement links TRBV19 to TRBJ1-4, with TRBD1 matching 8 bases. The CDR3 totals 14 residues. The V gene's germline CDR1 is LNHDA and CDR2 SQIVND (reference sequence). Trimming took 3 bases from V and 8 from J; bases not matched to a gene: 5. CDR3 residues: CASSMTQGVEKLFF. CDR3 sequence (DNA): TGTGCCAGTAGTATGACACAGGGGGTCGAAAAACTGTTTTTT.

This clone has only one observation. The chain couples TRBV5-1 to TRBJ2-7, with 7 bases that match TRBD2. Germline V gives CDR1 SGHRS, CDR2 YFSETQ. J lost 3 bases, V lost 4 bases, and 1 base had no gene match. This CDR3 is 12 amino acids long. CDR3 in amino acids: CASSGGVYEQYF. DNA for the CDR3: TGCGCCAGCAGCGGGGGGGTCTACGAGCAGTACTTC. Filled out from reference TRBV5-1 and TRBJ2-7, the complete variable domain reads KAGVTQTPRYLIKTRGQQVTLSCSPISGHRSVSWYQQTPGQGLQFLFEYFSETQRNKGNFPGRFSGRQFSNSRSEMNVSTLELGDSALYLCASSGGVYEQYFGPGTRLTVT.

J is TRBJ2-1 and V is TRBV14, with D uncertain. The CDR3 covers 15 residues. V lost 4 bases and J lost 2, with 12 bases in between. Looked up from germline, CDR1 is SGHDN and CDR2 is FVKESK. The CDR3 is CASSLHGFTYNEQFF. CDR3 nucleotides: TGTGCCAGCAGCCTTCACGGGTTCACCTACAATGAGCAGTTCTTC. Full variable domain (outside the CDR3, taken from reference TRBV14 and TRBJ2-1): EAGVTQFPSHSVIEKGQTVTLRCDPISGHDNLYWYRRVMGKEIKFLLHFVKESKQDESGMPNNRFLAERTGGTYSTLKVQPAELEDSGVYFCASSLHGFTYNEQFFGPGTRLTVL.

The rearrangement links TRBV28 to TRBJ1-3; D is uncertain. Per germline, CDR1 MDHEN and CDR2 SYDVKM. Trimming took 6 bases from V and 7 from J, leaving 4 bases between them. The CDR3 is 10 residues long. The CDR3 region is CASRSNTIYF. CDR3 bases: TGTGCCAGCAGGTCGAACACCATATATTTT.

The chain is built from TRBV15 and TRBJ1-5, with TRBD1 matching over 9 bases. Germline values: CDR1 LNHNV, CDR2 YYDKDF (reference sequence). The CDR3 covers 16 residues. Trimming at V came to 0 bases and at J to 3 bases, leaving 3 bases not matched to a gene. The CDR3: CATSRDRTGVNQPQHF. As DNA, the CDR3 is TGTGCCACCAGCAGAGATAGGACAGGGGTCAATCAGCCCCAGCATTTT.

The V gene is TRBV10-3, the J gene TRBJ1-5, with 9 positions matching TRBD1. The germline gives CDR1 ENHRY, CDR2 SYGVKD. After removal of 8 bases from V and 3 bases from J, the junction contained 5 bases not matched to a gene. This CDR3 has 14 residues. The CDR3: CAIGRTGDNQPQHF. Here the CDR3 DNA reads TGTGCCATCGGGCGGACAGGGGACAATCAGCCCCAGCATTTT.

The CDR3: CAISESTSGRETQYF. The CDR3 DNA sequence: TGTGCCATCAGTGAGTCTACTAGCGGGAGGGAGACCCAGTACTTC. The chain couples TRBV10-3 to TRBJ2-5; 12 nucleotides agree with TRBD2. The ends lost 0 bases at V and 5 bases at J; junction bases unmatched: 1. The CDR3 sequence is 15 residues long. In germline, CDR1 is ENHRY, CDR2 SYGVKD.

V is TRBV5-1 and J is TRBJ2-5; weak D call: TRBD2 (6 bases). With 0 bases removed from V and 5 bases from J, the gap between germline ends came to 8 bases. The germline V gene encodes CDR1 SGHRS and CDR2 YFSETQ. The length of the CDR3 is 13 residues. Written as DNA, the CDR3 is TGCGCCAGCAGCTTGGTCCGGGGGGAGACCCAGTACTTC. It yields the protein CASSLVRGETQYF.

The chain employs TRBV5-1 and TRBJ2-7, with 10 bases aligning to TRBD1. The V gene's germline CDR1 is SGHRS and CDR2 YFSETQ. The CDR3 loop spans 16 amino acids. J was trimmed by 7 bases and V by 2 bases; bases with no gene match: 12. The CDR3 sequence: CASSFSARQGAEEQYF. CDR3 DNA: TGCGCCAGCAGCTTCTCCGCCCGACAGGGGGCAGAGGAGCAGTACTTC.

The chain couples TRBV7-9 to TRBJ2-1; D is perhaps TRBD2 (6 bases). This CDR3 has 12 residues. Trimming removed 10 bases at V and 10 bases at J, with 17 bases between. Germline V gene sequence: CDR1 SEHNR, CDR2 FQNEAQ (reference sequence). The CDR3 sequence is CATHDGTPEQFF. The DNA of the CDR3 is TGTGCCACCCACGACGGGACTCCGGAGCAGTTCTTC.

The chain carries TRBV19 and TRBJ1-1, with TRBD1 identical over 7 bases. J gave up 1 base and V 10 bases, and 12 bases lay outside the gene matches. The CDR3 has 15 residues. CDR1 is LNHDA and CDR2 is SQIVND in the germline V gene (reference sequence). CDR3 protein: CAILQTGPGNTEAFF. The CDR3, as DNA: TGTGCCATCCTCCAGACAGGGCCTGGGAACACTGAAGCTTTCTTT.

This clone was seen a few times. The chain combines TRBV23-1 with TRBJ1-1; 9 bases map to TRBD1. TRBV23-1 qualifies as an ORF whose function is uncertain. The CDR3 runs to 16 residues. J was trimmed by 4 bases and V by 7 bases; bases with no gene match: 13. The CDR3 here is CASKMKPRTGATEAFF. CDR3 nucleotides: TGCGCCAGCAAGATGAAACCAAGGACAGGGGCCACTGAAGCTTTCTTT.

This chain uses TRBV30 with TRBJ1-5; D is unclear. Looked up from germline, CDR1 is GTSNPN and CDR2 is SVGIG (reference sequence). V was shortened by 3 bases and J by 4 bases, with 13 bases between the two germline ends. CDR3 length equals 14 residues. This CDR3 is CAWRRATDNQPQHF. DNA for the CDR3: TGTGCCTGGAGGCGGGCAACAGATAATCAGCCCCAGCATTTT. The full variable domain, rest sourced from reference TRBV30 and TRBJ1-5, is SQTIHQWPATLVQPVGSPLSLECTVEGTSNPNLYWYRQAAGRGLQLLFYSVGIGQISSEVPQNLSASRPQDRQFILSSKKLLLSDSGFYLCAWRRATDNQPQHFGDGTRLSIL.

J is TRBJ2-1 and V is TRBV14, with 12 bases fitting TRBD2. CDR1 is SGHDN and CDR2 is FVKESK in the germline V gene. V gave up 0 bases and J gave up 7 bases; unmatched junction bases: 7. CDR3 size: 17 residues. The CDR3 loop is CASSQEGLAGGPNEQFF. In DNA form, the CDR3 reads TGTGCCAGCAGCCAAGAGGGGCTAGCGGGAGGGCCAAATGAGCAGTTCTTC.

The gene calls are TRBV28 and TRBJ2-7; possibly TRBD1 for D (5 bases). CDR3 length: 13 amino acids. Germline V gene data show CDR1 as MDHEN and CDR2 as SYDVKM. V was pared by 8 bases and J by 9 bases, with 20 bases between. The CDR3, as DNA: TGTGCCAGCGGTAAGGGGAAGGCTCTTGGGCAGTACTTC. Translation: CASGKGKALGQYF.

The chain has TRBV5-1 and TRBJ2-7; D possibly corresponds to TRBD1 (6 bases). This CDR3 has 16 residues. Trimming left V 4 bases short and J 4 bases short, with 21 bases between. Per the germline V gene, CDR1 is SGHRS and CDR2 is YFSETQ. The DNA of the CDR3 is TGCGCCAGCAGCCCTTTGGACAGTGGGGAATGGTACGAGCAGTACTTC. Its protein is CASSPLDSGEWYEQYF.

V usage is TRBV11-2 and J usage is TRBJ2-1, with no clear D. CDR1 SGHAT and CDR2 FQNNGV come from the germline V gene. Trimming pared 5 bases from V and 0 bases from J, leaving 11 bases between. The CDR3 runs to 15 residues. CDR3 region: CASSRFTSSYNEQFF. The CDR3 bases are TGTGCCAGCAGCCGATTTACAAGCTCCTACAATGAGCAGTTCTTC.

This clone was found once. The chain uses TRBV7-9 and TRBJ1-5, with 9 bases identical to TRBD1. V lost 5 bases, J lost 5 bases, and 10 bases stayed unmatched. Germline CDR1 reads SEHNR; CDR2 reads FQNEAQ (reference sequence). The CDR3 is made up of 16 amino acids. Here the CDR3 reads CASSHGQGKRDQPQHF. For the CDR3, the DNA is TGTGCCAGCAGCCACGGACAGGGGAAGAGGGATCAGCCCCAGCATTTT.

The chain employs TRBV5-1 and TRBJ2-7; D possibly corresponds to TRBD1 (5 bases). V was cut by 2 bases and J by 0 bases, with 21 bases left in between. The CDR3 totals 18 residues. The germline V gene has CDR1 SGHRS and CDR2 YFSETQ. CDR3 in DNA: TGCGCCAGCAGCTTCCAAACAACTATAGGGGCTAGCTCCTACGAGCAGTACTTC. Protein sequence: CASSFQTTIGASSYEQYF.

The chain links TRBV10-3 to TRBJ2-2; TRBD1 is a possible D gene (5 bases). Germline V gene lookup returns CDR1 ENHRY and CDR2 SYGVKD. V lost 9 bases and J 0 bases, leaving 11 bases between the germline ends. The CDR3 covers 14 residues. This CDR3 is CAITQVTNTGELFF. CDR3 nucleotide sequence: TGTGCCATAACACAGGTCACGAACACCGGGGAGCTGTTTTTT.